Listed below are T cell receptor beta chains from one sample, sequenced in a study of T cells in localized non-small cell lung cancer. Generated by immunoSEQ multiplex PCR, the TCRdb table keeps only in-frame clones and is missing some. The sample comprises 45,000 to 60,000 clones, about 78% of which are singletons, and more than 4% rests with the top ten. The input for sequencing was PBMCs, taken before any cancer treatment. Receptors were obtained from a woman aged 35-75 years with stage II lung adenocarcinoma. CDR3s include the opening cysteine and the closing phenylalanine or tryptophan. A D gene is named only where the DNA matches it firmly. Expanded clones are given a class, and other clones once, few, many or no size at all.

d_call: TRBD1
j_call: TRBJ2-7
clone_size: -
v_call: TRBV18
cdr3_nt: TGTGCCAGCTCACCAAACAGGGGGCCTTACGAGCAGTACTTC
cdr3_aa: CASSPNRGPYEQYF

d_call: -
j_call: TRBJ1-6
clone_size: -
v_call: TRBV2
cdr3_nt: TGTGCCAGCAGTGAGAGGGGGGGCGGTAGCAGTTCACCCCTCCACTTT
cdr3_aa: CASSERGGGSSSPLHF

d_call: -
j_call: TRBJ1-5
clone_size: -
v_call: TRBV19
cdr3_nt: TGTGCCAGTAGTATAGTTTACACGGAGTATAGCAATCAGCCCCAGCATTTT
cdr3_aa: CASSIVYTEYSNQPQHF

d_call: TRBD1
j_call: TRBJ1-5
clone_size: -
v_call: TRBV7-8
cdr3_nt: TGTGCCAGCAGCTTTTTCTCAGGGGGCGATCAGCCCCAGCATTTT
cdr3_aa: CASSFFSGGDQPQHF

d_call: TRBD1
j_call: TRBJ2-1
clone_size: few
v_call: TRBV5-1
cdr3_nt: TGCGCCAGCAGAGGAGGGACAGGGGGCTTAGGGGTCAAGGACAATGAGCAGTTCTTC
cdr3_aa: CASRGGTGGLGVKDNEQFF

d_call: -
j_call: TRBJ1-3
clone_size: -
v_call: TRBV6-5
cdr3_nt: TGTGCCAGCAGGCGACAAGGTGGAAACACCATATATTTT
cdr3_aa: CASRRQGGNTIYF

d_call: -
j_call: TRBJ2-3
clone_size: -
v_call: TRBV29-1
cdr3_nt: TGCAGCGCCACTACCGGGGCTTTAGGGGGAGATACGCAGTATTTT
cdr3_aa: CSATTGALGGDTQYF

d_call: -
j_call: TRBJ2-1
clone_size: few
v_call: TRBV10-3
cdr3_nt: TGTGCCATCAGTGAGTTTTTCGGTCGCAATGAGCAGTTCTTC
cdr3_aa: CAISEFFGRNEQFF

d_call: TRBD1
j_call: TRBJ2-7
clone_size: -
v_call: TRBV7-6
cdr3_nt: TGTGCCAGCAGCTTAGTGGGGACAGCGAGCTCCTACGAGCAGTACTTC
cdr3_aa: CASSLVGTASSYEQYF

d_call: -
j_call: TRBJ1-1
clone_size: -
v_call: TRBV7-2
cdr3_nt: TGTGCCAGCAGCTCAGGGGTGGGGACTGAAGCTTTCTTT
cdr3_aa: CASSSGVGTEAFF

d_call: -
j_call: TRBJ1-4
clone_size: -
v_call: TRBV7-2
cdr3_nt: TGTGCCAGCAGCCCTACCAGAGGACGGACTAATGAAAAACTGTTTTTT
cdr3_aa: CASSPTRGRTNEKLFF